This passage covers 30 T cell receptor beta chains from one sample sequenced in a study of response to subunit inactivated influenza vaccine. TCRdb processed the RT-PCR reads anew with MiXCR; each CDR3 protein has one entry. This sample has around 580,000 distinct CDR3 sequences, with 14% found just once. Sequences were derived from PBMCs from blood, sampled about 11 days after vaccination. These receptors all stem from a man over 45 who received an inactivated influenza vaccine.

This clonotype came up a few times. CDR3 in DNA: TGTGCCAGCAGCTTAGGGTACGGGGGCAAGACACCCCTCCACTTT. Its protein is CASSLGYGGKTPLHF. The J gene is TRBJ1-6, the V gene TRBV11-2; perhaps TRBD1 as D (6 bases). The length of the CDR3 is 15 residues. The germline CDR1 and CDR2 sequences are SGHAT and FQNNGV. The germline V and J ends were trimmed by 1 base and 11 bases, with 15 bases remaining between them.

This clonotype showed up just a few times. CDR3 nucleotides: TGTGCCAGCAGCCAACCTAGCTATGAGCAGTTCTTC. Protein product: CASSQPSYEQFF. The gene calls are TRBV5-5 and TRBJ2-1; TRBD2 is a possible D gene (5 bases). This CDR3 has 12 amino acids. CDR1 and CDR2 (germline): SGHKS, YYEKEE (reference sequence). With 4 bases removed from V and 8 bases from J, the gap between germline ends came to 10 bases.

The chain couples TRBV6-5 to TRBJ2-3; TRBD2 matches 11 bases. The V gene end was trimmed by 2 bases and the J gene end by 0 bases; junction bases not matched to a gene: 7. The CDR3 runs to 18 residues. CDR1 and CDR2 (germline): MNHEY, SVGAGI. CDR3 coding DNA: TGTGCCAGCAGTTACAATCTAGCGGGGGGCCTAAGCACAGATACGCAGTATTTT. Its protein is CASSYNLAGGLSTDTQYF.

A few counts support this clonotype. This chain connects TRBV20-1 to TRBJ2-3; 10 bases are shared with TRBD2. With 6 bases clipped from V and 0 bases from J, the junction kept 3 bases outside the gene matches. The V gene's germline CDR1 is DFQATT and CDR2 SNEGSKA (reference sequence). The CDR3 is 14 residues long. For the CDR3, the DNA is TGCAGTGCCAAGACTAGCGGGAGCACAGATACGCAGTATTTT. This gives the protein CSAKTSGSTDTQYF.

This clonotype was seen only a few times. The gene calls are TRBV18 and TRBJ2-3; D possibly matches TRBD1 or TRBD2 (5 bases each). V was pared by 0 bases and J by 1 base, with 8 bases between. The CDR3 has 15 amino acids. Germline V gives CDR1 KGHSH, CDR2 LQKENI. DNA of the CDR3: TGTGCCAGCTCACCACCGCAGGGACGCACAGATACGCAGTATTTT. This codes for CASSPPQGRTDTQYF.

This clonotype came up a few times. This chain's CDR3 is CASSFRDRGTDTQYF. As DNA, the CDR3 is TGTGCCAGCAGTTTTAGGGACAGGGGCACAGATACGCAGTATTTT. The chain carries TRBV28 and TRBJ2-3; 9 bases map to TRBD1. Germline-derived CDR1 and CDR2 are MDHEN and SYDVKM. The CDR3 has 15 residues. V dropped 3 bases and J dropped 1; count of bases not matched to a gene: 2.

The sample holds many counts of this clonotype. V usage is TRBV27 and J usage is TRBJ2-2; D may match TRBD1 or TRBD2 (5 bases each). Germline V lookup: CDR1 MNHEY, CDR2 SMNVEV (reference sequence). The CDR3 contains 14 residues. V gave up 2 bases and J gave up 7 bases, with 11 bases separating them. CDR3 sequence (DNA): TGTGCCAGCAGTTTAATAGGGGCGGGCGGGGAGCTGTTTTTT. This translates into CASSLIGAGGELFF.

The chain couples TRBV7-2 to TRBJ2-7; D possibly corresponds to TRBD2 (7 bases). V was clipped by 1 base and J by 7 bases, with 17 bases between them. CDR1 is SGHTA and CDR2 is FQGNSA in the germline V gene. The CDR3 covers 15 residues. The CDR3 DNA sequence: TGTGCCAGCAGCTTAGTGCTGGGGGGGGCCCGTGAGCAGTACTTC. Translation gives CASSLVLGGAREQYF.

The chain carries TRBV6-6 and TRBJ2-3; 9 bases fit TRBD2. V shed 6 bases, J shed 3 bases, and the junction held 1 base outside the gene matches. The CDR3 extends over 13 amino acids. Germline loops: CDR1 MNHNY, CDR2 SVGAGI (reference sequence). The CDR3 DNA is TGTGCCAGCAGGCTAGCGGGAACAGATACGCAGTATTTT. Translation gives CASRLAGTDTQYF.

This clonotype appeared a few times. The CDR3 DNA reads TGTGCCACTAGCGGGAGATCGACGCAGTATTTT. Amino acid sequence: CATSGRSTQYF. The chain recombines TRBV6-5 with TRBJ2-3, with 10 nucleotides matching TRBD2. This CDR3 comprises 11 residues. The V and J ends lost 10 bases and 9 bases, in that order; junction bases with no gene match: 4. CDR1 MNHEY and CDR2 SVGAGI come from the germline V gene.

There are many counts of this clonotype. The gene calls are TRBV4-2 and TRBJ2-7; maybe TRBD2 (6 bases). V was pared by 1 base and J by 0 bases, with 7 bases between. Germline V gives CDR1 LGHNA, CDR2 YNFKEQ. The CDR3 runs 14 residues. The CDR3 loop reads CASSQGTNSYEQYF. The DNA for the CDR3 is TGTGCCAGCAGCCAAGGGACTAACTCCTACGAGCAGTACTTC.

In its sample, this clonotype was seen many times. The chain links TRBV3-1 to TRBJ2-2, with a possible D match to TRBD1 (7 bases). Germline V gives CDR1 LGHDT, CDR2 YNNKEL (reference sequence). V lost 0 bases and J 3 bases, leaving 23 bases between the germline ends. This CDR3 is 20 amino acids long. CDR3 DNA sequence: TGTGCCAGCAGCCAAGATATCGTGGAGGGGGCTGTTGAGTACACCGGGGAGCTGTTTTTT. Translated, it gives CASSQDIVEGAVEYTGELFF.

Many counts were recorded for this clonotype. The V call is TRBV12-3 or TRBV12-4, the J call TRBJ2-7; 12 bases are shared with TRBD2. There are 14 residues in the CDR3. The V gene end was trimmed by 6 bases and the J gene end by 0 bases; junction bases not matched to a gene: 0. DNA of the CDR3: TGTGCCAGCAGGGGACTAGCGGGCTCCTACGAGCAGTACTTC. It is translated as CASRGLAGSYEQYF.

This clonotype has just a few counts. The V call is TRBV6-1, the J call TRBJ2-1, with TRBD2 matching over 11 bases. The V segment lost 5 bases and the J segment 7 bases; nucleotides outside the gene matches: 16. Looked up from germline, CDR1 is MNHNS and CDR2 is SASEGT. The CDR3 is 18 amino acids. The CDR3 is CASSLAGGPRGPWNEQFF. The CDR3 region has the DNA TGTGCCAGCAGTCTAGCGGGGGGCCCTCGGGGCCCCTGGAATGAGCAGTTCTTC.

This clonotype was observed many times. The rearrangement uses TRBV9 and TRBJ2-2; weak D call: TRBD2 (6 bases). The CDR3 has 16 amino acids. The V gene lost 1 base and the J gene lost 2 bases, with 12 bases spanning the gap. Germline V gene lookup returns CDR1 SGDLS and CDR2 YYNGEE. CDR3 nucleotide sequence: TGTGCCAGCAGCGTAAACCGGAGGGGAAACACCGGGGAGCTGTTTTTT. This codes for CASSVNRRGNTGELFF.

The sample holds a few counts of this clonotype. The chain employs TRBV13 and TRBJ2-5; possibly TRBD1 for D (6 bases). Germline CDR1 and CDR2: PRHDT and FYEKMQ (reference sequence). CDR3 length equals 15 residues. V lost 5 bases, J lost 2 bases, and 15 bases lay in between. DNA of the CDR3: TGTGCCAGCAGCCTACGACGACAGGTTCAAGAGACCCAGTACTTC. This sequence encodes CASSLRRQVQETQYF.

The rearrangement joins TRBV20-1 to TRBJ1-6; tentative D call: TRBD1 (5 bases). The CDR3 is made up of 14 amino acids. Germline assignment: CDR1 DFQATT and CDR2 SNEGSKA (reference sequence). Trimming cost V 6 bases and J 6 bases, with 15 bases left between them. This CDR3 reads CSAAGGYSNSPLHF. Here the CDR3 DNA reads TGCAGTGCGGCGGGGGGATACAGTAATTCACCCCTCCACTTT.

This clonotype showed up just a few times. This chain uses TRBV7-9 with TRBJ2-7, with no clear D. Germline CDR1 reads SEHNR; CDR2 reads FQNEAQ (reference sequence). The CDR3 consists of 12 residues. The V end was cut by 5 bases, the J end by 7 bases, with 12 bases between. Here the CDR3 DNA reads TGTGCCAGCAGCCGAGAAGTGGGGGAGCAGTACTTC. It codes for CASSREVGEQYF. Filled out from reference TRBV7-9 and TRBJ2-7, the complete variable domain reads DTGVSQNPRHKITKRGQNVTFRCDPISEHNRLYWYRQTLGQGPEFLTYFQNEAQLEKSRLLSDRFSAERPKGSFSTLEIQRTEQGDSAMYLCASSREVGEQYFGPGTRLTVT.

V gene TRBV20-1 combines with J gene TRBJ2-7; the D is unclear. CDR3 length equals 15 residues. Germline V gives CDR1 DFQATT, CDR2 SNEGSKA (reference sequence). V dropped 6 bases and J dropped 0 bases, with 18 bases sitting between them. CDR3 protein: CSATPQGVFSYEQYF. The CDR3 DNA follows: TGCAGTGCGACACCTCAAGGTGTTTTCTCCTACGAGCAGTACTTC.

This clonotype has more than one count but fewer than ten. The rearrangement links TRBV7-3 to TRBJ2-7; 7 bases align to TRBD2. This CDR3 is 15 amino acids long. The J segment lost 6 bases and the V segment lost 2 bases, leaving 10 bases of the junction unmatched. Germline CDR1 and CDR2: SGHTA and FQGTGA. The CDR3 loop is CASSLRAGAESEQYF. In DNA, the CDR3 is TGTGCCAGCAGCTTACGTGCGGGAGCGGAATCCGAGCAGTACTTC.

In its sample, this clonotype was seen a few times. This chain joins TRBV5-1 and TRBJ2-1, with D unclear. V lost 2 bases and J lost 0, with 18 bases in between. The CDR3 extends over 18 amino acids. Germline V lookup: CDR1 SGHRS, CDR2 YFSETQ. In nucleotides, the CDR3 is TGCGCCAGCAGCTTCCGACTCAATAAAGAAAGCTCCTACAATGAGCAGTTCTTC. Its translation is CASSFRLNKESSYNEQFF.

This clonotype turned up a few times. This chain connects TRBV4-3 to TRBJ2-7, with a weak D call TRBD1 (6 bases). The V end was cut by 0 bases, the J end by 3 bases, with 9 bases between. The CDR3 runs 14 residues. From germline, CDR1 is LGHNA and CDR2 YSLEER. As DNA, the CDR3 is TGCGCCAGCAGCCAAGATCTACAGGGCTACGAGCAGTACTTC. Residues: CASSQDLQGYEQYF.

In its sample, this clonotype was seen a few times. The V call is TRBV6-4, the J call TRBJ2-6; 9 nucleotides align to TRBD1. V lost 9 bases and J lost 0; bases outside the gene matches: 9. Germline assignment: CDR1 MRHNA and CDR2 SNTAGT. The CDR3 covers 17 residues. The CDR3 here is CASRPGQGLSGANVLTF. For the CDR3, the DNA is TGTGCCAGTAGACCGGGACAGGGCCTCTCTGGGGCCAACGTCCTGACTTTC.

The chain joins TRBV30 to TRBJ2-7, with a weak D call TRBD1 (6 bases). This CDR3 spans 13 amino acids. The ends were cut back, 2 bases at V and 4 bases at J, with 12 bases in the middle. Germline values: CDR1 GTSNPN, CDR2 SVGIG (reference sequence). CDR3 amino acids: CAWSIYRAYEQYF. CDR3 bases: TGTGCCTGGAGTATCTACAGGGCTTACGAGCAGTACTTC.

This clonotype was counted only a few times. The chain employs TRBV12-3 or TRBV12-4 and TRBJ1-5; D gene unclear. The germline V and J ends were trimmed by 0 bases and 0 bases, with 3 bases remaining between them. The CDR3 sequence is 14 residues long. The CDR3 region is CASSLALSNQPQHF. In DNA, the CDR3 is TGTGCCAGCAGTTTAGCACTTAGCAATCAGCCCCAGCATTTT.

This clonotype showed up just a few times. The chain has TRBV12-3 or TRBV12-4 and TRBJ2-3, with 12 bases aligning to TRBD2. The V and J ends lost 4 bases and 4 bases, in that order; junction bases with no gene match: 3. The CDR3 spans 15 residues. CDR3 nucleotide sequence: TGTGCCAGCAGTTCTAGCGGGGGGGCCCCAGATACGCAGTATTTT. Translated, it gives CASSSSGGAPDTQYF.

The rearrangement links TRBV2 to TRBJ1-2, with 9 bases aligning to TRBD1. With V trimmed by 9 bases and J by 6 bases, 8 bases remained unmatched. CDR3 length equals 13 residues. Germline V lookup: CDR1 SNHLY, CDR2 FYNNEI. Written as DNA, the CDR3 is TGTGCCAGGACCGAACAGGGGGCCCATGGCTACACCTTC. Protein sequence: CARTEQGAHGYTF.

In this sample, this clonotype turned up a few times. The chain joins TRBV20-1 to TRBJ2-7, with D hard to call. The CDR3 runs 15 residues. In germline, CDR1 is DFQATT, CDR2 SNEGSKA (reference sequence). V was shortened by 6 bases and J by 6 bases, with 24 bases between the two germline ends. CDR3 DNA sequence: TGCAGTGCCCGAGACCCTCGAGGCGGCGACGGCGAGCAGTACTTC. Its protein product is CSARDPRGGDGEQYF.

This clonotype was recorded at least ten times. This rearrangement joins TRBV6-6 to TRBJ1-2; D not certain. The V and J ends lost 6 bases and 1 base respectively, with 6 bases between them. This CDR3 contains 12 residues. Germline CDR1 MNHNY, CDR2 SVGAGI (reference sequence). The CDR3 coding sequence is TGTGCCAGCAGCAGAAGTAACTATGGCTACACCTTC. This sequence encodes CASSRSNYGYTF.

This clonotype was counted only a few times. This chain uses TRBV10-3 with TRBJ1-1, with D unresolved. Trimming pared 10 bases from V and 0 bases from J, leaving 12 bases between. The CDR3 has 13 residues. Germline V CDR1 and CDR2: ENHRY, SYGVKD. The CDR3 coding sequence is TGTGCCACGGAAAGGGTCTTGAACACTGAAGCTTTCTTT. This encodes CATERVLNTEAFF.